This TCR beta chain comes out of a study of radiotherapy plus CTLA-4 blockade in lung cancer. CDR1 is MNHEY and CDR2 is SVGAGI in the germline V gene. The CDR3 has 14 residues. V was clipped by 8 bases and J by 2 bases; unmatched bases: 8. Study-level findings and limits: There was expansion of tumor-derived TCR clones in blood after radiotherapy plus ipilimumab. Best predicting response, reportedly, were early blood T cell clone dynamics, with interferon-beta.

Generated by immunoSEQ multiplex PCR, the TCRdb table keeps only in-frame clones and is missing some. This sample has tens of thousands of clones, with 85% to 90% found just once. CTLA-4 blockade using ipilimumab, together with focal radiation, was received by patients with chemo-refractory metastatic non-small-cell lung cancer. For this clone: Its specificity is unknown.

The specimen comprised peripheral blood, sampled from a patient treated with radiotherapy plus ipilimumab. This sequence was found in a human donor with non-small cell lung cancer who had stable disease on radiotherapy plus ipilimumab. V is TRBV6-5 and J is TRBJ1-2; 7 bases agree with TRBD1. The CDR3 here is CASSRGPDNYGYTF. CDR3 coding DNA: TGTGCCAGCTCGAGGGGGCCCGACAACTATGGCTACACCTTC.